These T cell receptor beta chains were read from a single sample in a study of blood T cell repertoires in COVID-19. The data were produced by immunoSEQ multiplex PCR, yet TCRdb's version contains in-frame clones alone and is incomplete. Found here are approximately 150,000 clones, 88% of them singletons; the top ten hold 2% to 2.5%. The sample consisted of peripheral blood. The receptors originated from a man aged 45 to 65 who had recovered from COVID-19. The conserved cysteine and the conserved F or W are not part of the CDR3 here. The order of the fields is CDR3 protein, V gene, J gene.

CDR3: ASSFRSRQGNTEAF
V: TRBV5-6
J: TRBJ1-1

CDR3: ASSSGLATTRGTGELF
V: TRBV5-1
J: TRBJ2-2

CDR3: ASSFAGLSEDEQY
V: TRBV6-5
J: TRBJ2-7

CDR3: ASSFDGQGPSPLH
V: TRBV6-5
J: TRBJ1-6

CDR3: ASLRDTFSYEQY
V: TRBV6-6
J: TRBJ2-7

CDR3: SAGGLVGEAF
V: TRBV29-1
J: TRBJ1-1

CDR3: APMRGALSYEQY
V: TRBV24-1
J: TRBJ2-7

CDR3: ASSLQGLIGANVLT
V: TRBV7-3
J: TRBJ2-6

CDR3: ASSTLNEQF
V: TRBV6-2/TRBV6-3
J: TRBJ2-1

CDR3: ASSLGTGSGGYT
V: TRBV28
J: TRBJ1-2

CDR3: AWTLAGPGPLH
V: TRBV30
J: TRBJ1-6